This TCR beta chain was obtained from a study of cytomegalovirus exposure and HLA in healthy donors. On the study more broadly: Approximately 190 million T cells yielded more than 90 million unique TCR beta sequences in earlier analysis.

In this sample, this clone turned up a few times. Its antigen is still unknown. The PCR was carried out with 60 Vbeta primers and 13 Jbeta primers. This table comes from immunoSEQ multiplex PCR, and its TCRdb copy is limited to in-frame clones, with some not included. The sample has 250,000 to 350,000 clones; 80% to 90% are singletons. With 4 bases removed from V and 0 bases from J, the gap between germline ends came to 10 bases. The CDR3 spans 15 residues. Germline CDR1 is MNHNS and CDR2 is SASEGT. Broader study findings: Being indistinguishable, some V segments were excluded, TRBV6-2 and TRBV6-3 among them.

The receptor was derived from a man aged 35-49 years in good health and CMV-seropositive. The J gene is TRBJ1-5, the V gene TRBV6-1; D is undetermined. Sequences were obtained from PBMCs. The CDR3 is CASSVGGYSNQPQHF. As DNA, the CDR3 is TGTGCCAGCAGTGTGGGAGGGTATAGCAATCAGCCCCAGCATTTT.